This T cell receptor beta chain was obtained from a study of T cells in Graves' hyperthyroidism and ophthalmopathy. TCR beta CDR3 region amplification was performed from RNA transcripts. HTBI primers were used for first-round RT-PCR of the TCR CDR3. TCRdb itself ran the multiplex PCR reads through MiXCR, one entry per CDR3 protein. This table has under 200,000 distinct CDR3 sequences, over 8% appearing once. CDR3 size: 15 residues. V lost 5 bases and J lost 3; bases outside the gene matches: 7. CDR1 SEHNR and CDR2 FQNEAQ come from the germline V gene (reference sequence). Points on this clonotype: Its target is not known.

Study findings and constraints: Ophthalmopathy prediction by the model preceded onset by a median approximately 6.1 months.

Any patient presenting with uncontrolled infection, other autoimmune disease, pregnancy or lactation was left out. The genes are TRBV7-9 and TRBJ2-5; 9 bases line up with TRBD1. Sequencing was carried out using blood. The sequence came from a woman between 18 and 30 years old with Graves' hyperthyroidism that later progressed to Graves' ophthalmopathy. For the CDR3, the DNA is TGTGCCAGCAGCGCCAGGGGGACAGGGAAAGAGACCCAGTACTTC. Protein sequence: CASSARGTGKETQYF.